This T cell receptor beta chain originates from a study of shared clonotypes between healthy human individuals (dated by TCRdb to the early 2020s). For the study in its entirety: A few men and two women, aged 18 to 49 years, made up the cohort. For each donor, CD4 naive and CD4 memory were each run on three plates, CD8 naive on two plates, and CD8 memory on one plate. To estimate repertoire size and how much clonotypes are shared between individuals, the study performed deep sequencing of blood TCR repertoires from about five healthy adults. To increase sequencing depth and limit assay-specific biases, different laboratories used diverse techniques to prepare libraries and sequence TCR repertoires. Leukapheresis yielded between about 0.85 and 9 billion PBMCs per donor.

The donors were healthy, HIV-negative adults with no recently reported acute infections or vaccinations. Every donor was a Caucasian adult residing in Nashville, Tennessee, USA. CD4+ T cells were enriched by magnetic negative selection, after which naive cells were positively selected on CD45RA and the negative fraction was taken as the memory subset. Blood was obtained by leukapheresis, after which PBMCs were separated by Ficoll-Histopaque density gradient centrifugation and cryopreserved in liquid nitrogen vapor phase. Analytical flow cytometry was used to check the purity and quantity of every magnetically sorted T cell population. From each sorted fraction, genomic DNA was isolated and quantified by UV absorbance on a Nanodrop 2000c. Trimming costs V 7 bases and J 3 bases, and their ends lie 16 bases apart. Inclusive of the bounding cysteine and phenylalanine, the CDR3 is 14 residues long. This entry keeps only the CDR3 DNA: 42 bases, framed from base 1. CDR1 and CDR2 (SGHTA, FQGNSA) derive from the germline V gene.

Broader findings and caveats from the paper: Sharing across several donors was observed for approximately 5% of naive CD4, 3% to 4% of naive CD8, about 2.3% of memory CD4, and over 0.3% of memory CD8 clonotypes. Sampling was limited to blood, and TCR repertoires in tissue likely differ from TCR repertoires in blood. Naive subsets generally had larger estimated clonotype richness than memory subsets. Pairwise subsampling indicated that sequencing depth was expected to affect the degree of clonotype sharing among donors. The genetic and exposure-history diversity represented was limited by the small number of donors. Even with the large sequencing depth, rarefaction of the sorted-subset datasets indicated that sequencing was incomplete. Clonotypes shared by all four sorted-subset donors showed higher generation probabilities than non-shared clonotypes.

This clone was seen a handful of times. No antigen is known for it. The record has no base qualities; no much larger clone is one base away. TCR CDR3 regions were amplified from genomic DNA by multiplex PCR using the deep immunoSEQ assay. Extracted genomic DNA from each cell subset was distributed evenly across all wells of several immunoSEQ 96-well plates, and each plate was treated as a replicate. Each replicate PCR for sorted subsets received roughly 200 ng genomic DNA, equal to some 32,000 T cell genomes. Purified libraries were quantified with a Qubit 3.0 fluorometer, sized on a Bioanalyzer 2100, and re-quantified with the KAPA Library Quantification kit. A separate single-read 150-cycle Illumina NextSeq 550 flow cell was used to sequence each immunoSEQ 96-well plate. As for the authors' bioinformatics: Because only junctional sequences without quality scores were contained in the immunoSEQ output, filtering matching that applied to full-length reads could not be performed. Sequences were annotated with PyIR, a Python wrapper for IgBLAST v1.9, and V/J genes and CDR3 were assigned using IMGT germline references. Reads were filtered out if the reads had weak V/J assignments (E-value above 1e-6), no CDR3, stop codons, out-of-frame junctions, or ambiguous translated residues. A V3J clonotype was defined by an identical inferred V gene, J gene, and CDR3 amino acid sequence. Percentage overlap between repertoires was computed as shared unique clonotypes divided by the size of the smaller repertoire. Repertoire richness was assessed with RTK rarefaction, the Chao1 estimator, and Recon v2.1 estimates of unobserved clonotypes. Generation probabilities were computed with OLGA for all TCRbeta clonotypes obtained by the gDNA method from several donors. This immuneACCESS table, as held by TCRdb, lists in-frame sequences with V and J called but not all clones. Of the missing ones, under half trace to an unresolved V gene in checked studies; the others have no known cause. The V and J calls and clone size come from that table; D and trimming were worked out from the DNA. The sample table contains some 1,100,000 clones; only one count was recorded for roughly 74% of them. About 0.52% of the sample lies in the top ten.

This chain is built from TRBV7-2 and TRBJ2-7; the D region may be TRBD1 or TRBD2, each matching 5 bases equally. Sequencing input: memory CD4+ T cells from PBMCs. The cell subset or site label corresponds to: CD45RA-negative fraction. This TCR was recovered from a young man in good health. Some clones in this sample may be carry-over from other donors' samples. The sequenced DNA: TGTGCCAGCACCCCAGGGAGTTTGATCTACGAGCAGTACTTC. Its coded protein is CASTPGSLIYEQYF.